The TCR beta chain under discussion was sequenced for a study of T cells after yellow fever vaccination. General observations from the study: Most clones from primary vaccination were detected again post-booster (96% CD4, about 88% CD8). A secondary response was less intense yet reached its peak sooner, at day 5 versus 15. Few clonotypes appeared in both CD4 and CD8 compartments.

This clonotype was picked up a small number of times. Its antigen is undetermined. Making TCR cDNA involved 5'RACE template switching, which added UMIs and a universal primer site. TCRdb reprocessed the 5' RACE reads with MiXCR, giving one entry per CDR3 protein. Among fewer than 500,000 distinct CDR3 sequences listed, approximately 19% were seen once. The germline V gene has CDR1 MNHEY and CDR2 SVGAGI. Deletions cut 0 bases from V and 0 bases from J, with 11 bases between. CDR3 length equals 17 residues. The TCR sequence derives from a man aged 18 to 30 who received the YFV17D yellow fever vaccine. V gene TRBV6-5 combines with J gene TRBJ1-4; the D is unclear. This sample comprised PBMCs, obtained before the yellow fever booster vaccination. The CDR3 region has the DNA TGTGCCAGCAGTTACTCGAACAGAGGCGCAACTAATGAAAAACTGTTTTTT. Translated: CASSYSNRGATNEKLFF.